This is a list of T cell receptor beta chains from one sample in a study of T cells in Graves' hyperthyroidism and ophthalmopathy. TCRdb reprocessed the multiplex PCR reads via MiXCR and lists one record per CDR3 protein. The sample shows about 400,000 distinct CDR3 sequences, roughly 14% of them seen only once. The sequencing input was blood. Every receptor here comes from a woman aged 18 to 35 with Graves' hyperthyroidism. The CDR3 runs from the conserved cysteine through the conserved F or W. Each record gives: D gene, J gene, V gene, clone size, CDR3 DNA, CDR3 protein. D genes are given only for firm matches. Part of the rows lack a size; the others show once, few, many or a class for expanded clones.

D gene: NA; J gene: TRBJ1-4; V gene: TRBV4-3; clone size: NA; CDR3 DNA: TGCGCCAGCAGCCAAGATAGGACCCGGAGGATGGAAAAACTGTTTTTT; CDR3 protein: CASSQDRTRRMEKLFF
D gene: NA; J gene: TRBJ1-5; V gene: TRBV28; clone size: once; CDR3 DNA: TGTGCCAGCACCAGGACAGATCAGCCCCAGCATTTT; CDR3 protein: CASTRTDQPQHF
D gene: NA; J gene: TRBJ2-1; V gene: TRBV7-9; clone size: NA; CDR3 DNA: TGTGCCAGCAGCTTAGCCAGGCAAAGGAGGGCGGATGAGCAGTTCTTC; CDR3 protein: CASSLARQRRADEQFF
D gene: TRBD2; J gene: TRBJ2-7; V gene: TRBV11-2; clone size: many; CDR3 DNA: TGTGCCAGCAGATTGACTAGCGGAGAGCAGTACTTC; CDR3 protein: CASRLTSGEQYF
D gene: NA; J gene: TRBJ2-3; V gene: TRBV28; clone size: NA; CDR3 DNA: TGTGCCAGCAGTATACCCCCTACCGATACGCAGTATTTT; CDR3 protein: CASSIPPTDTQYF
D gene: NA; J gene: TRBJ1-1; V gene: TRBV5-4; clone size: few; CDR3 DNA: TGTGCCAGCAGCCAACAGGGAGAAGGTGAAGCTTTCTTT; CDR3 protein: CASSQQGEGEAFF
D gene: NA; J gene: TRBJ1-1; V gene: TRBV7-8; clone size: many; CDR3 DNA: TGTGCCAGCAGCTTAGCTCCAGGGGTAGTCGGCACTGAAGCTTTCTTT; CDR3 protein: CASSLAPGVVGTEAFF
D gene: NA; J gene: TRBJ1-2; V gene: TRBV3-1; clone size: NA; CDR3 DNA: TGTGCCAGCAGCACATGGAGGGGCCACTATGGCTACACCTTC; CDR3 protein: CASSTWRGHYGYTF
D gene: NA; J gene: TRBJ2-4; V gene: TRBV4-2; clone size: NA; CDR3 DNA: TGTGCCAGCAGCCAAGAACCAGGGGAGAACATTCAGTACTTC; CDR3 protein: CASSQEPGENIQYF
D gene: TRBD2; J gene: TRBJ2-2; V gene: TRBV19; clone size: NA; CDR3 DNA: TGTGCCGGCGGACTAGCGAACACCGGGGAGCTGTTTTTT; CDR3 protein: CAGGLANTGELFF
D gene: NA; J gene: TRBJ2-3; V gene: TRBV27; clone size: many; CDR3 DNA: TGTGCCAGCAGTGGGCAGTGGGATACGCAGTATTTT; CDR3 protein: CASSGQWDTQYF
D gene: TRBD2; J gene: TRBJ2-7; V gene: TRBV7-6; clone size: few; CDR3 DNA: TGTGCCGGCAGCCTCCTAGCCCAGGGACTAGCGATCTACGAGCAGTACTTC; CDR3 protein: CAGSLLAQGLAIYEQYF
D gene: TRBD1; J gene: TRBJ1-6; V gene: TRBV15; clone size: NA; CDR3 DNA: TGTGCCACCAGCAGAGATTCGGCTGTGGCAGGGGGGCCGCTCCACTTT; CDR3 protein: CATSRDSAVAGGPLHF
D gene: NA; J gene: TRBJ1-1; V gene: TRBV20-1; clone size: many; CDR3 DNA: TGCAGTGCTCCTACGGGGCAGGGAGGTCCTGAAGCTTTCTTT; CDR3 protein: CSAPTGQGGPEAFF
D gene: NA; J gene: TRBJ2-5; V gene: TRBV29-1; clone size: NA; CDR3 DNA: TGCAGCGTTGAAGATCGGGGGGAGACCCAGTACTTC; CDR3 protein: CSVEDRGETQYF
D gene: TRBD2; J gene: TRBJ2-3; V gene: TRBV4-1; clone size: NA; CDR3 DNA: TGCGCCAGCACCCGCGGGAAAGCGGGAGGATCTAGCACAGATACGCAGTATTTT; CDR3 protein: CASTRGKAGGSSTDTQYF